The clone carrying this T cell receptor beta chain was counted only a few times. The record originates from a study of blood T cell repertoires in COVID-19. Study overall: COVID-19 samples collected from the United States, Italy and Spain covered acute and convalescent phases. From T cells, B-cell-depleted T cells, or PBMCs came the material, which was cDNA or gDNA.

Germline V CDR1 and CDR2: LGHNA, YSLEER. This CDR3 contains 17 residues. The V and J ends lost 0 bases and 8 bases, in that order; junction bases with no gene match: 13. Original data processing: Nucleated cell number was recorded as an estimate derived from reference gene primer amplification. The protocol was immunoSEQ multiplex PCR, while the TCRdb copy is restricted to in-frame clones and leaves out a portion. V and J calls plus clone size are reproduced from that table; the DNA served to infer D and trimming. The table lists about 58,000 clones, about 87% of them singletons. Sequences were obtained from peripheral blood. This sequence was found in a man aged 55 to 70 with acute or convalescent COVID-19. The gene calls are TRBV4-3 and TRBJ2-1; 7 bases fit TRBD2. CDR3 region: CASSQDYGRAGDHEQFF. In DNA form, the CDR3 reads TGCGCCAGCAGCCAAGATTATGGGAGGGCGGGAGACCATGAGCAGTTCTTC.